The clone carrying this T cell receptor (beta chain) was picked up many times. The CDR3 consists of 15 residues. Germline lookup yields CDR1 ENHRY and CDR2 SYGVKD. Trimming took off 8 bases at V and 5 bases at J, with 21 bases between the two ends. These data originate in a study of Graves' ophthalmopathy and Graves' hyperthyroidism. For the study at large: Absence of ophthalmopathy within 18 months of follow-up defined stable hyperthyroidism.

For repertoire sequencing, the TCR beta CDR3 regions were amplified from RNA transcripts. The authors performed first-round RT-PCR with HTBI primers and then a second-round multiplex PCR. TCRdb analysed the multiplex PCR reads with MiXCR anew, one entry per CDR3 protein. Here the sample spans over a million distinct CDR3 sequences, less than 45% being singletons. Sequencing was done on a sample of peripheral blood or thyroid tissue (not recorded which). The rearrangement joins TRBV10-3 to TRBJ2-5; D might be TRBD2 (6 bases). The receptor's source is an adult man with Graves' hyperthyroidism. The CDR3: CAIRESRAGLETQYF. CDR3 bases: TGTGCCATCCGGGAGAGCAGGGCAGGTCTCGAGACCCAGTACTTC.